This T cell receptor (beta chain) was profiled in a study of beta chain features in type 1 diabetes (dated by TCRdb to the late 2010s). With regard to the full study: Patients and healthy donors did not differ in mean age, gender distribution, total cell number or subset yield. A total of around 110,000,000 sorted cells were examined across all samples, and RNA yield correlated strongly with the number of cells per subset. The study compared TCRB repertoires of sorted circulating CD4+ T cell subsets between recently diagnosed type 1 diabetes patients and matched healthy donors. Naive and central memory subsets were obtained from all 28 donors, but regulatory and stem cell-like memory subsets were isolated from only 8 patients and about 8 healthy donors. General conclusions and limits of the study: Patients with type 1 diabetes made fewer insertions and deleted more nucleotides at VDJ recombination sites, implying thymic rearrangement abnormalities. Sequencing cDNA rather than genomic DNA could over-represent highly expressing activated cells, although activation and CD3 levels did not differ between groups. Because the HLA sub-analyses included only small numbers of individuals, any influence of HLA type on TCRB rearrangement was left unresolved. Naive, central memory and regulatory TCRB repertoires appeared to be more alike among patients than among healthy donors. Shorter templates might be favored by PCR, yet because patient and control samples were amplified and corrected together, any such skew would affect both groups equally. Type 1 diabetes patients showed a moderate but significant shortening of TCRB CDR3 length in all four CD4+ subsets.

The entire amount of isolated RNA was reverse transcribed using the High Capacity cDNA Reverse Transcription Kit, so the sequenced TCRB transcripts were expressed ones. Deep immunoSEQ sequencing was performed on naive, central memory and regulatory T cell samples, with an average of roughly 3.5 million total reads per sample. Sorted cells were lysed in RLT buffer, and RNA was extracted using DNase-treated RNeasy Micro or Mini kits according to cell number. To prevent cross-contamination, every cell subset was processed on its own, while patient and healthy donor samples were processed together. The immunoSEQ multiplex PCR was used to amplify TCRB sequences from cDNA, generating 87-bp fragments that spanned the CDR3 region. Amplicons were sequenced on the Illumina HiSeq platform. On the study's bioinformatics: Synthetic template baselines were used to correct PCR bias computationally, reads within Hamming distance 2 were collapsed, and singletons that could not be merged were discarded. Reads were aligned to IMGT to assign V, D and J genes, CDR3 length, and insertions or deletions at six rearrangement sites. Clonotype counts were normalized to sorted cell number within each subset before computing true diversity and Gini coefficients with the tcR R package. The overlap coefficient, calculated on TCRB nucleotide sequences, was used to quantify repertoire sharing. Out-of-frame TCRB sequences from naive cells were analyzed as a proxy for the pre-selection repertoire. Imported from immuneACCESS, the table was reduced by TCRdb to in-frame sequences with V and J called. These copies leave out some clones; in studies compared against another copy, an unresolved V gene accounts for under half, and the cause of the remainder is not known. From that table come the V and J calls and clone size; the DNA was used to work out D and trimming. In all, the sample holds 350,000 to 400,000 clones, and 10% to 15% of those were seen once. The biggest ten clones account for around 0.0099% of the sample.

This clone appeared a few times. The target of this receptor is not known. No qualities accompany the bases; no much larger clone lies one base away. A single peripheral blood draw of approximately 110 mL on average was collected from each donor into heparinised tubes. A BD FACSAria II and a panel including CD45RO, CCR7, CD25, CD127, CD95 and CD27 were used to sort naive, central memory, regulatory and stem cell-like memory CD4+ T cells. All sorted populations exceeded 95% purity. Right away, PBMCs were isolated by Lymphoprep density gradient centrifugation and were stained directly, with no culture step. Samples were stained and sorted in pairs, with one healthy donor and one patient per experiment, so that batch effects were minimized. The germline V gene yields MDHEN for CDR1 and SYDVKM for CDR2. Relative to germline, V is 4 bases shorter and J is 10 bases shorter, with 25 bases between their ends. The CDR3 measures 16 amino acids from cysteine to phenylalanine. The kept DNA is CDR3 alone, 48 bases in frame from the first base.

The sequencing sample was made of naive CD4+ T cells from blood. The cell subset or site tag for this specimen amounts to: true naive CD4+ T cells. The receptor was derived from a woman aged 18 to 35 with type 1 diabetes. The chain was built from TRBV28 and TRBJ1-1; confidence is insufficient to name the D gene. CDR3 reads: CASSSQNGKLVAGAFF. The nucleotide sequence reads as follows: TGTGCCAGCAGTTCACAAAACGGGAAGCTGGTCGCCGGAGCTTTCTTT.